A single sample is the source of the 14 T cell receptor beta chains below, sequenced in a study of T cell responses to AZD1222 COVID-19 vaccine. Only in-frame clones appear in the TCRdb table, and some are missing; sequencing was by immunoSEQ multiplex PCR. The sample comprises fewer than 300,000 clones, 85% to 95% of which are singletons, and 0.5% to 0.65% rests with the top ten. The sequencing here drew on peripheral blood, taken on day 0 of AZD1222 vaccination. These receptors originate from an adult in good health.

The chain carries TRBV9 and TRBJ2-1; 8 bases line up with TRBD2. Germline trimming cut 4 bases from V and 5 bases from J; bases unmatched to any gene: 11. CDR3 length: 16 amino acids. The germline gives CDR1 SGDLS, CDR2 YYNGEE. CDR3 loop: CASSPWGGRFDNEQFF. In nucleotides, the CDR3 is TGTGCCAGCAGCCCCTGGGGCGGGAGGTTCGACAATGAGCAGTTCTTC.

The chain carries TRBV6-5 and TRBJ2-7, with D maybe TRBD2 (6 bases). Germline V gene lookup returns CDR1 MNHEY and CDR2 SVGAGI. This CDR3 spans 14 amino acids. With 10 bases removed from V and 7 bases from J, the gap between germline ends came to 23 bases. In DNA form, the CDR3 reads TGTGCCATCAGCCCCGGCGGGGATCTCTTGGAGCAGTACTTC. The encoded protein is CAISPGGDLLEQYF.

In DNA form, the CDR3 reads TGCGCCAGCAGCTTGGGTGGGGCGGGGGACTATGGCTACACCTTC. This gives the protein CASSLGGAGDYGYTF. The rearrangement links TRBV5-1 to TRBJ1-2, with D possibly being TRBD1 (5 bases). Trimming removed 0 bases at V and 3 bases at J, with 12 bases between. The CDR3 runs to 15 residues. CDR1 and CDR2 (germline): SGHRS, YFSETQ.

The chain recombines TRBV6-5 with TRBJ1-3; TRBD1 matches 10 bases. Unmatched junction bases numbered 0, after V lost 4 bases and J lost 0 bases. Germline CDR1 reads MNHEY; CDR2 reads SVGAGI. The CDR3 spans 15 residues. The CDR3 bases are TGTGCCAGCAGTTGGACAGGGGGCTCTGGAAACACCATATATTTT. It yields the protein CASSWTGGSGNTIYF.

The chain couples TRBV5-4 to TRBJ2-7, with D hard to call. The CDR3 totals 14 residues. The V and J ends lost 1 base and 5 bases respectively, with 13 bases between them. Per germline, CDR1 SGHNT and CDR2 YYREEE (reference sequence). The CDR3 DNA reads TGTGCCAGCAGCTTGTCCAGCTTCCAAGACGAGCAGTACTTC. As protein: CASSLSSFQDEQYF.

The CDR3 loop is CASSPAGGGQDTQYF. The CDR3 DNA reads as TGTGCCAGCTCACCAGCGGGAGGTGGGCAAGATACGCAGTATTTT. V and J are TRBV18 and TRBJ2-3, with 8 positions matching TRBD2. CDR1 and CDR2 (germline): KGHSH, LQKENI. V trimming: 2 bases; J trimming: 5 bases; junction bases outside the gene matches: 6. The CDR3 runs to 15 residues.

The rearrangement uses TRBV7-6 and TRBJ1-1; 8 nucleotides align to TRBD1. V was pared by 4 bases and J by 11 bases, with 9 bases of the junction left unmatched. The length of the CDR3 is 13 residues. Germline lookup yields CDR1 SGHVS and CDR2 FNYEAQ. This CDR3 is CASSSRQGAAAFF. In DNA, the CDR3 is TGTGCCAGCAGCTCCCGTCAGGGGGCGGCGGCTTTCTTT.

The chain is built from TRBV9 and TRBJ2-1; 9 bases agree with TRBD1. J gave up 7 bases and V 0 bases, and 8 bases lay outside the gene matches. Germline V gives CDR1 SGDLS, CDR2 YYNGEE. CDR3 length: 16 residues. CDR3 coding DNA: TGTGCCAGCAGCGTAGCTCGGGACAGGGTCGGAAATGAGCAGTTCTTC. It encodes CASSVARDRVGNEQFF. Based on the CDR3 plus reference TRBV9 and TRBJ2-1, the full variable domain is DSGVTQTPKHLITATGQRVTLRCSPRSGDLSVYWYQQSLDQGLQFLIQYYNGEERAKGNILERFSAQQFPDLHSELNLSSLELGDSALYFCASSVARDRVGNEQFFGPGTRLTVL.

The chain recombines TRBV13 with TRBJ2-7; D not resolved. Trimming cost V 5 bases and J 1 base, with 12 bases left between them. The germline gives CDR1 PRHDT, CDR2 FYEKMQ (reference sequence). This CDR3 spans 14 amino acids. The CDR3 protein is CASSPQTGSYEQYF. In nucleotides, the CDR3 is TGTGCCAGCAGCCCGCAGACGGGTTCCTACGAGCAGTACTTC.

The gene calls are TRBV28 and TRBJ1-2, with 10 positions matching TRBD1. CDR3 length: 13 amino acids. The V segment lost 8 bases and the J segment 7 bases; nucleotides outside the gene matches: 7. Germline V gene sequence: CDR1 MDHEN, CDR2 SYDVKM. CDR3 amino acids: CASGTGANTGYTF. The CDR3, as DNA: TGTGCCAGCGGGACAGGGGCGAATACTGGCTACACCTTC.

V is TRBV6-1 and J is TRBJ2-2; possible D gene TRBD2, 5 bases. The CDR3 is made up of 17 amino acids. Germline-derived CDR1 and CDR2 are MNHNS and SASEGT. V shed 0 bases and J shed 6 bases, with 17 bases lying between them. CDR3 DNA sequence: TGTGCCAGCAGTGAAGCGTGGGGATCCGGGATGCCCGGGGAGCTGTTTTTT. This codes for CASSEAWGSGMPGELFF.

The chain joins TRBV4-1 to TRBJ2-7; TRBD2 might be the D (5 bases). V dropped 1 base and J dropped 7 bases, with 14 bases sitting between them. The CDR3 runs 14 residues. CDR1 and CDR2 from the germline V gene are MGHRA and YSYEKL. The CDR3 nucleotides are TGCGCCAGCAGCCAAGTAGCCGGGATGGGGGAGCAGTACTTC. Encoded protein: CASSQVAGMGEQYF.

The V call is TRBV4-1, the J call TRBJ2-1; 11 bases are a match to TRBD2. Losses at the gene ends were 4 bases for V and 7 bases for J; bases not matched to a gene: 6. This CDR3 contains 15 residues. CDR1 and CDR2 (germline): MGHRA, YSYEKL. The CDR3 DNA sequence: TGCGCCAGCAGCCTGGGACTAGCGGCGATGAATGAGCAGTTCTTC. Translating it yields CASSLGLAAMNEQFF.

This sequence joins TRBV11-2 and TRBJ2-7; 7 bases are shared with TRBD2. This CDR3 has 13 amino acids. Germline V gene data show CDR1 as SGHAT and CDR2 as FQNNGV. V shed 3 bases, J shed 3 bases, and the junction held 2 bases outside the gene matches. Here the CDR3 reads CASSLSGNYEQYF. The CDR3 DNA reads as TGTGCCAGCAGCTTGAGCGGGAACTACGAGCAGTACTTC.